Listed below are T cell receptor beta chains from one sample, sequenced in a study of blood T cell repertoires in COVID-19. The repertoire was sequenced with immunoSEQ multiplex PCR; TCRdb's copy has only in-frame clones and lacks some. The sample shows approximately 40,000 clones, 84% of them seen only once. The sample comprised peripheral blood. These receptors originate from a human donor in a cohort sampled during active COVID-19. Each CDR3 is given without its conserved first and last residue. The order of the fields is V gene, D gene, J gene, CDR3 protein. The D gene is left open where the match is weak.

>TRBV6-5|TRBD1|TRBJ2-7
ASSYSDRGSEQY
>TRBV6-6|-|TRBJ2-2
ASSYRTDGELF
>TRBV28|TRBD1|TRBJ1-3
ASSLGTGSGNTIY
>TRBV7-8|-|TRBJ2-2
ASSFNRNTGELF
>TRBV10-1|-|TRBJ2-5
ASGSSRETQY
>TRBV28|-|TRBJ1-4
ASEDTGGGYEKLF
>TRBV6-5|TRBD1|TRBJ1-2
ASSLQGAYGYT
>TRBV7-9|TRBD2|TRBJ2-2
ASSTGLGLMGKLF
>TRBV5-1|TRBD2|TRBJ2-5
ASSAGLAGANQETQY
>TRBV6-2/TRBV6-3|-|TRBJ2-7
ASSYSNPLAYEQY
>TRBV2|TRBD2|TRBJ2-7
ASSEGTSGTDEQY
>TRBV28|TRBD2|TRBJ2-3
ASSTSGESTDTQY
>TRBV19|-|TRBJ1-2
ASSIGYLLDYGYT
>TRBV6-5|-|TRBJ1-6
ASQNLLNSPLH
>TRBV11-3|-|TRBJ2-5
ASSQFNGNQETQY
>TRBV5-6|TRBD1|TRBJ2-7
ASSLDRGYEQY
>TRBV6-5|TRBD2|TRBJ2-5
ASDTGGDQETQY
>TRBV28|-|TRBJ1-2
ASRQGSYGYT
>TRBV2|-|TRBJ1-1
ASKARSTEAF
>TRBV30|-|TRBJ2-6
AWLGGASSGANVLT
>TRBV5-1|-|TRBJ1-6
ASSPNLPTYNSPLH
>TRBV18|-|TRBJ1-6
ASSPQTGNNSPLH
>TRBV6-6|-|TRBJ1-4
ASSTQGITNEKLF
>TRBV5-4|TRBD2|TRBJ2-1
ASSLAGGNNEQF
>TRBV28|TRBD1|TRBJ1-1
ASSEQGPSGTEAF
>TRBV27|TRBD1|TRBJ2-4
ASSSLGQGNIQY
>TRBV7-9|-|TRBJ1-4
ASSLGVGTAEKLF
>TRBV28|-|TRBJ2-1
ASSSPNVPNEQF
>TRBV2|-|TRBJ2-5
ASRKSWAQETQY
>TRBV19|-|TRBJ1-1
ASSSGAGGKAF
>TRBV7-3|TRBD2|TRBJ2-3
ASSFSLAGITDTQY
>TRBV10-3|TRBD2|TRBJ2-7
AISAGGYEQY
>TRBV29-1|-|TRBJ2-1
SVEGGGDEQF
>TRBV6-5|-|TRBJ2-7
ASSSGTGVYEQY
>TRBV28|-|TRBJ1-2
ATRRDAYGYT
>TRBV24-1|TRBD2|TRBJ2-2
ATSDSSGGASTGELF
>TRBV24-1|-|TRBJ2-1
ATSGEGEQF
>TRBV5-1|-|TRBJ1-2
ASSSQDGGEYGYT
>TRBV28|-|TRBJ2-7
ASSSGVDEQY
>TRBV3-1/TRBV3-2|-|TRBJ2-3
ASSHRGNGDTQY
>TRBV11-2|-|TRBJ2-2
ASSSNRVAGELF
>TRBV10-3|-|TRBJ1-4
AISESQGANEKLF
>TRBV3-1/TRBV3-2|-|TRBJ1-4
ASSQGGFREHEKLF
>TRBV6-6|TRBD1|TRBJ1-2
ASSSLTGEYGYT
>TRBV5-1|-|TRBJ1-2
ASSLMIATNYGYT
>TRBV28|-|TRBJ2-3
ASRDPGADTSRVTQY
>TRBV28|TRBD2|TRBJ2-2
ASSRLALGTGELF
>TRBV6-6|-|TRBJ1-5
ASTARENSNQPQH
>TRBV6-8|-|TRBJ1-3
ASSYRQEDTLKTSGNTIY
>TRBV10-3|TRBD2|TRBJ2-3
AINGLAGAASSTDTQY
>TRBV28|-|TRBJ1-2
ASSFSDYGYT
>TRBV19|TRBD1|TRBJ1-5
ASSSGTGANQPQH
>TRBV28|TRBD2|TRBJ2-5
ASSLLAGGQETQY
>TRBV19|-|TRBJ2-5
ASSMWPGEETQY
>TRBV5-1|TRBD2|TRBJ2-2
ASMRTSGGPGELF